A selection of T cell receptor beta chains follows, all from one sample in a study of OX40 agonist ivuxolimab in advanced cancers. TCRdb's copy holds only in-frame clones and misses some; the assay was immunoSEQ multiplex PCR. Of roughly 77,000 clones in the sample, about four fifths were seen once. The specimen comprised CD4+ or CD8+ T cells sorted from blood, sampled in a trial of the OX40 agonist ivuxolimab. The receptors stem from an adult with an advanced solid tumor such as melanoma, head and neck, liver or kidney cancer. CDR3s leave out the opening cysteine and the closing phenylalanine or tryptophan.

J gene: TRBJ2-1
V gene: TRBV10-3
CDR3 protein: AISDGLAGTNEQF

J gene: TRBJ1-2
V gene: TRBV7-8
CDR3 protein: ASSLQRAPAGGYGYT

J gene: TRBJ2-2
V gene: TRBV25-1
CDR3 protein: ASGLLNTGELF

J gene: TRBJ2-1
V gene: TRBV9
CDR3 protein: ASSYSGLAGEEQF

J gene: TRBJ2-3
V gene: TRBV6-5
CDR3 protein: ASSTTGFVADTQY

J gene: TRBJ1-1
V gene: TRBV6-6
CDR3 protein: ASRRQGPNTEAF

J gene: TRBJ2-1
V gene: TRBV30
CDR3 protein: AWSRSTSGIHNEQF

J gene: TRBJ2-7
V gene: TRBV4-1
CDR3 protein: ASSHPGEQVRQY

J gene: TRBJ2-1
V gene: TRBV5-1
CDR3 protein: ASSPGQGGEQF

J gene: TRBJ1-4
V gene: TRBV5-1
CDR3 protein: ASSPGTPTNEKLF

J gene: TRBJ2-1
V gene: TRBV7-2
CDR3 protein: ASTRGSGGNNEQF

J gene: TRBJ2-7
V gene: TRBV5-1
CDR3 protein: ASSIGRGGKYEQY

J gene: TRBJ2-2
V gene: TRBV27
CDR3 protein: ASSPNTGGVAGELF

J gene: TRBJ2-2
V gene: TRBV7-3
CDR3 protein: ASSPGASGSRRTGELF

J gene: TRBJ1-2
V gene: TRBV5-1
CDR3 protein: ASSLRVGGGHGYT

J gene: TRBJ2-5
V gene: TRBV18
CDR3 protein: ASSPPVLETQY

J gene: TRBJ1-1
V gene: TRBV2
CDR3 protein: ASITRDTEAF

J gene: TRBJ2-5
V gene: TRBV6-6
CDR3 protein: ASSFGGTPGETQY

J gene: TRBJ2-2
V gene: TRBV4-2
CDR3 protein: ASSPSGVANTGELF

J gene: TRBJ2-7
V gene: TRBV6-5
CDR3 protein: ASSYRTGQSEQY

J gene: TRBJ2-1
V gene: TRBV6-5
CDR3 protein: ASSYGVGINNEQF

J gene: TRBJ2-1
V gene: TRBV6-1
CDR3 protein: ASSAAGTGVGEQF

J gene: TRBJ1-2
V gene: TRBV2
CDR3 protein: ASRETNNYGYT